The present T cell receptor beta chain was sequenced within a study of T-cell memory formation after mild COVID-19. Per the germline V gene, CDR1 is SGHDT and CDR2 is YYEEEE. Trimming pared 0 bases from V and 8 bases from J, leaving 11 bases between. The CDR3 has 13 residues. Note on this clonotype: The antigen is unknown.

Each CDR3 protein gets one entry after TCRdb re-called the 5' RACE reads with MiXCR. The sample shows about 200,000 distinct CDR3 sequences, approximately 10% of them seen only once. Study observations and caveats: Contracting CD4+ clones sat mainly in CM and EM; CD8+ in EMRA.

V usage is TRBV5-6 and J usage is TRBJ1-2; weak D call: TRBD1 (5 bases). This receptor was taken from a man younger than 30 who had mild COVID-19 (a few samples of this study predate the infection). Cell type and time point are not known. Sequenced material: PBMCs or a T cell subset sorted from them (not recorded which). Written as DNA, the CDR3 is TGTGCCAGCAGCTTGGGGGGGGTGAGCGGCTACACCTTC. Protein: CASSLGGVSGYTF.